This TCR beta chain was sequenced for a study of T cells after yellow fever vaccination. TCRdb re-derived calls from the 5' RACE reads in MiXCR, one entry per CDR3 protein. The table includes about 350,000 distinct CDR3 sequences, over 4% detected once. This clonotype was seen ten or more times. One base away lies a much larger clone, so this may be a sequencing read error. V was pared by 6 bases and J by 0 bases, with 6 bases between. The CDR3 contains 13 residues. Germline lookup yields CDR1 SEHNR and CDR2 FQNEAQ (reference sequence). The clonotype comes from a man aged 18-30 years who received the YFV17D yellow fever vaccine. This specimen was PBMCs, taken 5 days after the yellow fever booster vaccination. This chain joins TRBV7-9 and TRBJ2-1; D not certain. CDR3: CASRPSSYNEQFF. The DNA of the CDR3 is TGTGCCAGCAGGCCGAGCTCCTACAATGAGCAGTTCTTC.